One sample yielded the 26 T cell receptor beta chains listed below, sequenced in a study of post-analysis software for immune sequencing data. Prepared libraries of TCR beta cDNA carried unique molecular identifiers. TCRdb itself ran the PCR reads through MiXCR, one entry per CDR3 protein. The sample includes 650,000 to 850,000 distinct CDR3 sequences, 46% of them seen just once. Study-wide points: When patients were compared with controls, about five TRBV segments were more frequent, TRBV5-6, TRBV5-1 and TRBV20-1 among them.

Their recognized antigens are unknown. The sample consisted of blood. All receptors derive from a girl under 18 with multiple sclerosis.

There are a few counts of this clonotype. V usage is TRBV6-2 or TRBV6-3 and J usage is TRBJ2-3; the D is unclear. The germline V gene has CDR1 MNHEY and CDR2 SVGEGT. V gave up 2 bases and J gave up 6 bases, with 12 bases separating them. There are 14 residues in the CDR3. The CDR3 is CASSYDGSLDTQYF. The CDR3, as DNA: TGTGCCAGCAGTTACGATGGTAGTTTGGATACGCAGTATTTT.

This clonotype was picked up a small number of times. The V and J genes are TRBV5-1 and TRBJ2-7, with D maybe TRBD2 (5 bases). The CDR3 runs 12 residues. Trimming cost V 1 base and J 5 bases, with 7 bases left between them. CDR1 is SGHRS and CDR2 is YFSETQ in the germline V gene. CDR3 protein: CASSLSEDEQYF. In DNA, the CDR3 is TGCGCCAGCAGCTTGTCGGAGGACGAGCAGTACTTC.

The rearrangement links TRBV25-1 to TRBJ2-5; D is uncertain. The CDR3 length is 14 residues. Germline V gene lookup returns CDR1 MGHDK and CDR2 SYGVNS. Trimming pared 2 bases from V and 2 bases from J, leaving 9 bases between. CDR3 residues: CASSEPRPQETQYF. The CDR3 bases are TGTGCCAGCAGTGAACCGCGCCCACAAGAGACCCAGTACTTC.

This clonotype turned up a few times. The chain recombines TRBV29-1 with TRBJ1-1; D gene ambiguous. Germline CDR1 is SQVTM and CDR2 is ANQGSEA. There are 12 residues in the CDR3. V was trimmed by 4 bases and J by 0 bases, leaving 6 bases between them. The CDR3 here is CSVGRVNTEAFF. In DNA, the CDR3 is TGCAGCGTTGGGCGAGTGAACACTGAAGCTTTCTTT.

There are a few counts of this clonotype. The V call is TRBV27, the J call TRBJ2-5; 7 positions match TRBD1. V gave up 6 bases and J gave up 3 bases; unmatched junction bases: 7. This CDR3 contains 14 residues. From germline, CDR1 is MNHEY and CDR2 SMNVEV (reference sequence). DNA of the CDR3: TGTGCCAGCAGACTCACAGGGGTAGAAGAGACCCAGTACTTC. Amino acids: CASRLTGVEETQYF.

This chain joins TRBV30 and TRBJ2-7; a weak D match, TRBD2 (5 bases). Germline CDR1 GTSNPN, CDR2 SVGIG (reference sequence). V lost 0 bases, J lost 1 base, and 13 bases lay in between. The CDR3 contains 15 residues. CDR3 region: CAWSVSPAESYEQYF. The CDR3 coding sequence is TGTGCCTGGAGTGTATCTCCAGCGGAGTCCTACGAGCAGTACTTC.

This chain connects TRBV7-2 to TRBJ2-1, with D hard to call. The V and J ends lost 4 bases and 6 bases respectively, with 10 bases between them. Germline V CDR1 and CDR2: SGHTA, FQGNSA. The length of the CDR3 is 13 residues. The CDR3 nucleotides are TGTGCCAGCAGCTCTAATTGGGGCAATGAGCAGTTCTTC. This gives the protein CASSSNWGNEQFF.

The chain carries TRBV7-8 and TRBJ2-3; TRBD2 agrees at 7 bases. V lost 3 bases to trimming and J lost 5 bases; unmatched junction nucleotides: 11. Germline-derived CDR1 and CDR2 are SGHVS and FQNEAQ. The CDR3 is 16 residues long. This CDR3 reads CASSFKRRERGDTQYF. The CDR3 nucleotides are TGTGCCAGCAGCTTCAAACGGCGGGAGAGAGGAGATACGCAGTATTTT.

The rearrangement uses TRBV6-5 and TRBJ1-2; TRBD1 aligns across 9 bases. The CDR3 extends over 15 amino acids. V lost 1 base to trimming and J lost 7 bases; unmatched junction nucleotides: 7. Germline loops: CDR1 MNHEY, CDR2 SVGAGI. The DNA of the CDR3 is TGTGCCAGCAGTTACTTGGGGACAGGGACGATTGGCTACACCTTC. Translated, it gives CASSYLGTGTIGYTF.

The chain couples TRBV7-2 to TRBJ2-1; tentatively, D is TRBD1 or TRBD2 (5 bases each). The germline V gene encodes CDR1 SGHTA and CDR2 FQGNSA. Trimming took 5 bases from V and 0 from J, leaving 14 bases between them. This CDR3 is 16 amino acids long. CDR3 amino acids: CASSATADSSYNEQFF. As DNA, the CDR3 is TGTGCCAGCAGCGCGACAGCGGATAGCTCCTACAATGAGCAGTTCTTC.

V is TRBV5-1 and J is TRBJ2-1, with 9 bases matching TRBD2. Trimming took 4 bases from V and 7 from J; bases not matched to a gene: 3. CDR1 is SGHRS and CDR2 is YFSETQ in the germline V gene. This CDR3 is 13 amino acids long. As DNA, the CDR3 is TGCGCCAGCAGCCAGGGACTAGCTAATGAGCAGTTCTTC. This gives the protein CASSQGLANEQFF.

This clonotype was detected many times. This rearrangement joins TRBV5-1 to TRBJ1-1, with D uncertain. Trimming removed 0 bases at V and 1 base at J, with 10 bases between. The CDR3 spans 15 residues. Germline lookup yields CDR1 SGHRS and CDR2 YFSETQ. In DNA form, the CDR3 reads TGCGCCAGCAGCTTGGCCGGGGTGCGGAACACTGAAGCTTTCTTT. Protein sequence: CASSLAGVRNTEAFF.

Only a few counts were recorded for this clonotype. This rearrangement joins TRBV6-5 to TRBJ2-1; no definite D call. Trimming removed 5 bases at V and 8 bases at J, with 7 bases between. The germline V gene encodes CDR1 MNHEY and CDR2 SVGAGI. CDR3 length equals 11 residues. The DNA of the CDR3 is TGTGCCAGCAGTCAAAAGGATGAGCAGTTCTTC. Encoded protein: CASSQKDEQFF.

The rearrangement uses TRBV10-3 and TRBJ2-5; D is possibly TRBD1 (5 bases). Trimming took 6 bases from V and 2 from J, leaving 10 bases between them. This CDR3 is 13 amino acids long. Germline CDR1 ENHRY, CDR2 SYGVKD. This CDR3 reads CAIRRTTQETQYF. In DNA form, the CDR3 reads TGTGCCATCAGAAGGACAACTCAAGAGACCCAGTACTTC.

The sample holds many counts of this clonotype. This rearrangement joins TRBV11-2 to TRBJ2-3, with 8 nucleotides matching TRBD2. The CDR3 consists of 17 residues. V gave up 0 bases and J gave up 1 base; unmatched junction bases: 6. Germline V gives CDR1 SGHAT, CDR2 FQNNGV. CDR3 nucleotide sequence: TGTGCCAGCAGCTTAGAAGGCGAACTAGCGGGCACAGATACGCAGTATTTT. Translation: CASSLEGELAGTDTQYF.

This clonotype came up a few times. This chain links TRBV29-1 with TRBJ2-3, with D tentatively TRBD2 (6 bases). This CDR3 is built from 13 residues. CDR1 is SQVTM, CDR2 ANQGSEA, per germline. V was clipped by 5 bases and J by 4 bases, with 13 bases between them. The CDR3 sequence is CSVFVAESDTQYF. CDR3 bases: TGCAGCGTTTTTGTAGCGGAGTCAGATACGCAGTATTTT.

The rearrangement links TRBV7-2 to TRBJ2-2, with 7 bases matching TRBD2. Trimming cost V 6 bases and J 5 bases; bases outside gene matches: 6. The CDR3 contains 14 residues. CDR1 is SGHTA and CDR2 is FQGNSA in the germline V gene. This CDR3 is CASRGGSRTGELFF. The CDR3 DNA reads as TGTGCCAGCAGGGGCGGGAGTCGTACCGGGGAGCTGTTTTTT.

The gene calls are TRBV7-3 and TRBJ2-7; 8 positions match TRBD1. Unmatched junction bases numbered 6, after V lost 4 bases and J lost 4 bases. The CDR3 is made up of 14 amino acids. Germline V gene data show CDR1 as SGHTA and CDR2 as FQGTGA. In nucleotides, the CDR3 is TGTGCCAGCAGCTCCTTAGGACAGGGATACGAGCAGTACTTC. This translates into CASSSLGQGYEQYF. Variable domain in full (rest from reference TRBV7-3 and TRBJ2-7): GAGVSQTPSNKVTEKGKYVELRCDPISGHTALYWYRQSLGQGPEFLIYFQGTGAADDSGLPNDRFFAVRPEGSVSTLKIQRTERGDSAVYLCASSSLGQGYEQYFGPGTRLTVT.

The rearrangement joins TRBV3-1 to TRBJ2-7, with unresolved D. Trimming pared 2 bases from V and 0 bases from J, leaving 11 bases between. Germline CDR1 and CDR2: LGHDT and YNNKEL (reference sequence). The CDR3 sequence is 15 residues long. CDR3 residues: CASSQTLSNSYEQYF. The CDR3 region has the DNA TGTGCCAGCAGCCAAACACTTTCTAACTCCTACGAGCAGTACTTC.

This clonotype was counted only a few times. The chain couples TRBV29-1 to TRBJ2-3, with TRBD1 matching 7 bases. The CDR3 loop spans 14 amino acids. J lost 4 bases, V lost 4 bases, and 8 bases had no gene match. Germline loops: CDR1 SQVTM, CDR2 ANQGSEA. CDR3 sequence (DNA): TGCAGCGTTGGGCCGACAGGGTCACCAGATACGCAGTATTTT. Translating it yields CSVGPTGSPDTQYF.

This clonotype was detected only a few times. The genes are TRBV9 and TRBJ1-2, with a weak D call TRBD1 (5 bases). Trimming took off 6 bases at V and 6 bases at J, with 9 bases between the two ends. CDR1 and CDR2 from the germline V gene are SGDLS and YYNGEE. There are 11 residues in the CDR3. CDR3 coding DNA: TGTGCCAGCACCCAGGGAAATGGCTACACCTTC. It codes for CASTQGNGYTF.

This chain uses TRBV7-2 with TRBJ1-1, with D possibly being TRBD1 (5 bases). The V end was cut by 6 bases, the J end by 11 bases, with 19 bases between. The CDR3 spans 13 residues. Germline CDR1 and CDR2: SGHTA and FQGNSA. CDR3 bases: TGTGCCAGCAGTTTACGAGGGGCCCCCAACGCTTTCTTT. Amino acid sequence: CASSLRGAPNAFF.

The V gene is TRBV27, the J gene TRBJ2-1; TRBD2 might be the D (5 bases). With 5 bases removed from V and 7 bases from J, the gap between germline ends came to 21 bases. The CDR3 is made up of 16 amino acids. CDR1 and CDR2 (germline): MNHEY, SMNVEV (reference sequence). The CDR3 loop is CASSPIPPAGANEQFF. For the CDR3, the DNA is TGTGCCAGCAGTCCTATACCCCCGGCGGGCGCAAATGAGCAGTTCTTC.

The chain links TRBV12-3 or TRBV12-4 to TRBJ2-1; D perhaps matches TRBD2 (6 bases). Trimming took off 6 bases at V and 2 bases at J, with 8 bases between the two ends. This CDR3 has 13 amino acids. The CDR3 DNA is TGTGCCAGCAGCGGGACTCCCTACAATGAGCAGTTCTTC. Translating it yields CASSGTPYNEQFF.

This chain links TRBV28 with TRBJ2-3; D remains unclear. The CDR3 spans 15 residues. Trimming removed 3 bases at V and 0 bases at J, with 10 bases between. Germline CDR1 is MDHEN and CDR2 is SYDVKM. In nucleotides, the CDR3 is TGTGCCAGCAGTTTGGACGTTCGGAGCACAGATACGCAGTATTTT. It codes for CASSLDVRSTDTQYF.

This clonotype was detected a few times. This chain uses TRBV20-1 with TRBJ2-7; D may be TRBD1 (5 bases). CDR3 length: 16 residues. Germline V gives CDR1 DFQATT, CDR2 SNEGSKA (reference sequence). Trimming cost V 0 bases and J 0 bases, with 15 bases left between them. The CDR3 is CSARDGASHSSYEQYF. CDR3 DNA: TGCAGTGCTAGAGATGGGGCTTCCCATAGCTCCTACGAGCAGTACTTC.